This TCR beta chain was profiled in a study of T cells in Graves' hyperthyroidism and ophthalmopathy. Study in general: The authors collected peripheral blood at initial diagnosis, before any treatment. General study points: A median 6.5 months before onset, the model predicted ophthalmopathy.

Amplification targeted TCR beta CDR3 regions from RNA transcripts. With the HTBI primer set, the TCR CDR3 went through a first round of RT-PCR. TCRdb itself ran the multiplex PCR reads through MiXCR, one entry per CDR3 protein. The sample lists over 500,000 distinct CDR3 sequences, 17% seen once, with approximately 15% in the top ten. Patients were excluded for uncontrolled infection, other autoimmune disease, pregnancy or lactation. Fresh 10 ml peripheral blood yielded PBMCs. As for this clonotype: The target antigen is unknown.

CDR3 size: 16 residues. The trim removed 0 bases at V and 6 bases at J, leaving 9 bases unmatched. Germline assignment: CDR1 SGHDT and CDR2 YYEEEE. Specimen: blood. The chain uses TRBV5-6 and TRBJ2-1; TRBD2 matches 7 bases. The receptor's source is a woman under 30 with Graves' ophthalmopathy. The CDR3 DNA is TGTGCCAGCAGCTTGGCCGGGACTATGAGGGCCAATGAGCAGTTCTTC. Translated, it gives CASSLAGTMRANEQFF. Combining the CDR3 with reference TRBV5-6 and TRBJ2-1 gives the whole variable domain DAGVTQSPTHLIKTRGQQVTLRCSPKSGHDTVSWYQQALGQGPQFIFQYYEEEERQRGNFPDRFSGHQFPNYSSELNVNALLLGDSALYLCASSLAGTMRANEQFFGPGTRLTVL.